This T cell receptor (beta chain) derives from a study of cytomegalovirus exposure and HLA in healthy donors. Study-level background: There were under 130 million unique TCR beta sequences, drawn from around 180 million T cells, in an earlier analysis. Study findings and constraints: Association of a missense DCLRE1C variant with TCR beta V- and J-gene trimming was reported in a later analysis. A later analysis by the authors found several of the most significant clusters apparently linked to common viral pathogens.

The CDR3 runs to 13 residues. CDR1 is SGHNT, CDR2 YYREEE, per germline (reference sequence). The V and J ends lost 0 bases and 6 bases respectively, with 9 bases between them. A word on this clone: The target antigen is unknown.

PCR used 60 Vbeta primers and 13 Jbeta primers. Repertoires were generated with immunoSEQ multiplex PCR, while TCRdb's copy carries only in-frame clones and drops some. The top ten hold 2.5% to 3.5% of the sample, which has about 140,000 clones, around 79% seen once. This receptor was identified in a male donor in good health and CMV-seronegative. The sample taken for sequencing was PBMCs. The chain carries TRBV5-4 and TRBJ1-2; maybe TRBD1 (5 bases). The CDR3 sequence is CASSLAGGDGYTF. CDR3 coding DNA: TGTGCCAGCAGCTTGGCGGGGGGTGATGGCTACACCTTC.